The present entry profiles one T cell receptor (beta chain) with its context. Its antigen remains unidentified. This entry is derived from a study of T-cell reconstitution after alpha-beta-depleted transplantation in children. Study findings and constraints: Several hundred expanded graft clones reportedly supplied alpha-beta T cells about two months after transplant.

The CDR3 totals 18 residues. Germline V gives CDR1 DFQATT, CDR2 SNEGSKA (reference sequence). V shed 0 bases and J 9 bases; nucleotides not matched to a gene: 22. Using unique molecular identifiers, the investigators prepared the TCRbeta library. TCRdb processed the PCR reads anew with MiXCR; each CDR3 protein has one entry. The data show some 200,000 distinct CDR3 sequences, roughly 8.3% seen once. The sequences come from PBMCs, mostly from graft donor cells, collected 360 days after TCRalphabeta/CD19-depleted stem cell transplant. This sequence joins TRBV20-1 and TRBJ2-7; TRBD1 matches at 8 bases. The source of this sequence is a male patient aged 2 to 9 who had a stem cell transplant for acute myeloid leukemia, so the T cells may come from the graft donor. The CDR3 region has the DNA TGCAGTGCTAGAGAAACATCTCCCAGGGGGCAGAGGTACGCCGGGCAGTACTTC. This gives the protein CSARETSPRGQRYAGQYF.